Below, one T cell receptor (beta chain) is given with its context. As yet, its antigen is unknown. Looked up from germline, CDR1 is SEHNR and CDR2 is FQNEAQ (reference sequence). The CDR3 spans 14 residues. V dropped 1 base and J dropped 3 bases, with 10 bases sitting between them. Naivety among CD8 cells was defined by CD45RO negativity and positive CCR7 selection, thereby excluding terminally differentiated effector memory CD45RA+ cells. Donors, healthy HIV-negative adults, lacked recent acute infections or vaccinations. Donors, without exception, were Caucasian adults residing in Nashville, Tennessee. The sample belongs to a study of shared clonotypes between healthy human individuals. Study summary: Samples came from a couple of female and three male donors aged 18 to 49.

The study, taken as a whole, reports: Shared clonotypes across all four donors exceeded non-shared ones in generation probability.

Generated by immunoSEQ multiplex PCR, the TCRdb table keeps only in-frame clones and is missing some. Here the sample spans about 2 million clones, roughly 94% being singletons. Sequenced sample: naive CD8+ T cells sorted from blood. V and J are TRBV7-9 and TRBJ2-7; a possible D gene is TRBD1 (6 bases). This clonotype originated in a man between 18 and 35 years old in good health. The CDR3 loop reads CASSLGADSYEQYF. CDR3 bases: TGTGCCAGCAGCTTAGGAGCGGACAGCTACGAGCAGTACTTC.